This T cell receptor beta chain originates from a study of shared clonotypes between healthy human individuals. Assay execution proceeded at the deep level. 200 to 250 ng DNA, approximately 30,000 T cell genomes, went into each sorted-subset replicate PCR. Assay used: immunoSEQ multiplex PCR; TCRdb lists only in-frame clones, some missing. Of some 1,400,000 clones in the sample, roughly 96% were seen once. Study-level points and caveats: Compared with memory subsets, naive subsets generally had larger estimated richness. What limited the represented genetic and exposure-history diversity was the small number of donors.

Concerning this clone: No antigen is known for it.

This CDR3 is built from 17 residues. The junction had 8 bases not matched to a gene; V was cut back by 5 bases and J by 0 bases. Germline V lookup: CDR1 SEHNR, CDR2 FQNEAQ (reference sequence). The chain couples TRBV7-9 to TRBJ2-1, with 9 positions matching TRBD2. The sample consisted of naive CD4+ T cells sorted from blood. Documented subset: CD45RA+ positively selected. This TCR was sampled from a man aged 25-45 years in good health. CDR3 DNA sequence: TGTGCCAGCAGCCCCCTGAGCGGGAGGACCTCCTACAATGAGCAGTTCTTC. Amino acid sequence: CASSPLSGRTSYNEQFF.